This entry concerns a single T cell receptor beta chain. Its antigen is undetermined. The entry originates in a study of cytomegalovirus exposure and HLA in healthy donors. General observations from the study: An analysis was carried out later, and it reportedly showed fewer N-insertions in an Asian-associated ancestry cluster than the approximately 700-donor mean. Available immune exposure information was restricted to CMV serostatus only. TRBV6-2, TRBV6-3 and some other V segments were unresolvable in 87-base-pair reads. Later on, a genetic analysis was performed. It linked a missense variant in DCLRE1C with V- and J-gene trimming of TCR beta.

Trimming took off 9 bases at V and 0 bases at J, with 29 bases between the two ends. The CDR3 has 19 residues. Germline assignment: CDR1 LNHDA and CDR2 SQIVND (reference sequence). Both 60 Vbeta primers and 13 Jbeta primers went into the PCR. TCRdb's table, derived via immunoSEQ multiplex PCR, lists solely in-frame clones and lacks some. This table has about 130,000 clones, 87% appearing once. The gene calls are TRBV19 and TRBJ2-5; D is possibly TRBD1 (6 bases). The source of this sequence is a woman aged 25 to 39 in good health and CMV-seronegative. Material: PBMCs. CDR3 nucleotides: TGTGCCAGCCACGATGGGGGCCTCGACAGGAATAAGTACCAAGAGACCCAGTACTTC. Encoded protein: CASHDGGLDRNKYQETQYF.